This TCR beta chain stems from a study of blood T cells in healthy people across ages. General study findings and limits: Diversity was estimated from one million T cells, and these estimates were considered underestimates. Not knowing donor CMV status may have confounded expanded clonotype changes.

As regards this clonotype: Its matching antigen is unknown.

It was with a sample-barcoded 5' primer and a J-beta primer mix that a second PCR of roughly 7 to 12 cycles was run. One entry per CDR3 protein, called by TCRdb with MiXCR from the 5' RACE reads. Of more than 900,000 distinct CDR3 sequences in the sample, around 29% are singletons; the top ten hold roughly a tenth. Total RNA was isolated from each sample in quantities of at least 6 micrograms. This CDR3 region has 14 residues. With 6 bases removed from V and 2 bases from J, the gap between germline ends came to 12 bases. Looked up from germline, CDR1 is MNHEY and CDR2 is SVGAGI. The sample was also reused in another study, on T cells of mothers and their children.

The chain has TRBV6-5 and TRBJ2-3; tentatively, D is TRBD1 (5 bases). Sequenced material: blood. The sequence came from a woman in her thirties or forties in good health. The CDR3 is CASSRQPDTDTQYF. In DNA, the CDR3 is TGTGCCAGCAGCCGACAGCCAGACACAGATACGCAGTATTTT.